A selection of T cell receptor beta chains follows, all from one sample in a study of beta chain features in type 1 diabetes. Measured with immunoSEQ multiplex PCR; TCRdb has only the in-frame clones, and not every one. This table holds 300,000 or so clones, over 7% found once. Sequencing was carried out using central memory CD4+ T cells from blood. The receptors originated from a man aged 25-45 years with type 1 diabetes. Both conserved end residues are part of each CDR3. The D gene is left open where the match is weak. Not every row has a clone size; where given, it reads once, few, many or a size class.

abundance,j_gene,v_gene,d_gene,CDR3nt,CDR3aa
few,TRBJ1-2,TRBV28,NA,TGTGCCAGCAGTACCTACAGAACCCGGGGCTACACCTTC,CASSTYRTRGYTF
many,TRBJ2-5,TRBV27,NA,TGTGCCAGCAGCCCCGGCAGGTCAGAGACCCAGTACTTC,CASSPGRSETQYF
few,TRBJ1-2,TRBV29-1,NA,TGCAGCGCCACCCCCTCGGGCGCCTTCTATGGCTACACCTTC,CSATPSGAFYGYTF
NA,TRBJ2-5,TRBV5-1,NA,TGCGCCAGCAGCTTGGGGCAGGCTTCCCAAGAGACCCAGTACTTC,CASSLGQASQETQYF
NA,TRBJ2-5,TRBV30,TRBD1,TGTGCCTGCCAGGGACAGCCGGGAGAGACCCAGTACTTC,CACQGQPGETQYF
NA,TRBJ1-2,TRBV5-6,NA,TGTGCCAGCAGCTTGCGAGGAGGAGAGCAAGGCTACACCTTC,CASSLRGGEQGYTF
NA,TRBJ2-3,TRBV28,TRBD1,TGTGCCAGCACCGACAGGGCTGCAGATACGCAGTATTTT,CASTDRAADTQYF
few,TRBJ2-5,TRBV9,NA,TGTGCCAGCAGCGTTGGAGTAAACGGGGAGACCCAGTACTTC,CASSVGVNGETQYF
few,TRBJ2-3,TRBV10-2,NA,TGCGCCAGCAGGGCCGGCCTCACAGATACGCAGTATTTT,CASRAGLTDTQYF
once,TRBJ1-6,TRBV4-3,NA,TGCGCCAGCAGCCAAGAGGTGGCGGATACCCTAAGCTCCTATAATTCACCCCTCCACTTT,CASSQEVADTLSSYNSPLHF
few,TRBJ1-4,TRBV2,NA,TGTGCCAGCCTTTGGGAAAAACTGTTTTTT,CASLWEKLFF
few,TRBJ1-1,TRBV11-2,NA,TGTGCCAGCAGCCGATTCGCATCGACGGATCCACTCACTGAAGCTTTCTTT,CASSRFASTDPLTEAFF
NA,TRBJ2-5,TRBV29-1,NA,TGCAGCGTTGAAGCGGACATCCGGGAGACCCAGTACTTC,CSVEADIRETQYF
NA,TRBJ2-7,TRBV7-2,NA,TGTGCCAGCAGCTCCTCACTGGGTGAGCAGTACTTC,CASSSSLGEQYF
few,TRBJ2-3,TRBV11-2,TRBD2,TGTGCCAGCAGCTTAGACGGGGGGGATCCCGTGGATACGCAGTATTTT,CASSLDGGDPVDTQYF
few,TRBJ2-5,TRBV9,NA,TGTGCCAGCAGCGTAGCGGGGATGCGAGAGACCCAGTACTTC,CASSVAGMRETQYF
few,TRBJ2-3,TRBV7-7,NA,TGTGCCAGCAGCTCGGCTGGGGCAGATACGCAGTATTTT,CASSSAGADTQYF
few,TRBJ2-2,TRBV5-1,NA,TGCGCCAGCAGTACAGGGACCGGGGAGCTGTTTTTT,CASSTGTGELFF
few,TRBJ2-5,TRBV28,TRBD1,TGTGCCAGCAGTTTGGCGCCGGGACAGGGGCACCAAGAGACCCAGTACTTC,CASSLAPGQGHQETQYF
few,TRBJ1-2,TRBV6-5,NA,TGTGCCAGCTCTACCGCTCGGGGCTACACCTTC,CASSTARGYTF
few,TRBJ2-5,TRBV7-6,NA,TGTGCCAGCAGCAAAAGCCGTCCAAACCAAGAGACCCAGTACTTC,CASSKSRPNQETQYF
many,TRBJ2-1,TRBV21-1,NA,TGTGCCAGCAGCAAGGGCAGGGGGCTCGATGAGCAGTTCTTC,CASSKGRGLDEQFF
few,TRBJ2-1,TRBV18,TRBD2,TGTGCCAGCTCACCGTTGGAGGTAGCGGGCTCCTACAATGAGCAGTTCTTC,CASSPLEVAGSYNEQFF
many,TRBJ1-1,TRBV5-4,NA,TGTGCCAGCAGCTTAGGCCATCCCGGACAACTCAACACTGAAGCTTTCTTT,CASSLGHPGQLNTEAFF
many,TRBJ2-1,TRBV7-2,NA,TGTGCCAGCAGCTTAACGGGGGCCGCTAGCTCCTACAATGAGCAGTTCTTC,CASSLTGAASSYNEQFF
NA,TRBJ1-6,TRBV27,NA,TGTGCCAGCAGTTTATCTAGGGATTCACCCCTCCACTTT,CASSLSRDSPLHF
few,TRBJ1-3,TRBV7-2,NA,TGTGCCAGCAGCTTAGAAGGGCGGGCCTCTGGAAACACCATATATTTT,CASSLEGRASGNTIYF
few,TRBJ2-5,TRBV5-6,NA,TGTGCCAGCAGCTTGAGGCCCCAGGCCGGAGAGACCCAGTACTTC,CASSLRPQAGETQYF
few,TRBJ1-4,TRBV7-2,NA,TGTGCCAGCACCACCGCAGGGGCGGTTGAAAAACTGTTTTTT,CASTTAGAVEKLFF
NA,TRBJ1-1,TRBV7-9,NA,TGTGCCAGCAGCTTAGGGGACGCCACTGAAGCTTTCTTT,CASSLGDATEAFF
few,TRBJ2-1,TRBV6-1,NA,TGTGCCAGCAGAGGCGCTTTGGGTGAGCAGTTCTTC,CASRGALGEQFF
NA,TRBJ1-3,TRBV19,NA,TGTGCCAGTAGTATAGTTTCCGGCACCATATATTTT,CASSIVSGTIYF
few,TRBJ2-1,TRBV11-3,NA,TGTGCCAGCAGCTTAGGATTCTCCTACAATGAGCAGTTCTTC,CASSLGFSYNEQFF
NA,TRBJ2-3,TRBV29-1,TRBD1,TGCAGCGCCCGGGACAGGGGTACAGATACGCAGTATTTT,CSARDRGTDTQYF
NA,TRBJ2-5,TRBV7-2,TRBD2,TGTGCCAGCAGCTTAGGAAGGCTAGCGGGGGTGCTGGAGACCCAGTACTTC,CASSLGRLAGVLETQYF
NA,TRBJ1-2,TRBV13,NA,TGTGCCAGCAGCTCTGGTGGGGATGTCTATGGCTACACCTTC,CASSSGGDVYGYTF
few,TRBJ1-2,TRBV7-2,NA,TGTGCCAGCAGCTTACCGTCCTTCGCTCGCGTCTATGGCTACACCTTC,CASSLPSFARVYGYTF
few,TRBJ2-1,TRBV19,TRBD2,TGTGCCAGTAGGAGTGCGATCGGACTAGCGGCGGGCAATGAGCAGTTCTTC,CASRSAIGLAAGNEQFF
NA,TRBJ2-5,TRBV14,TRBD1,TGTGCCAGCAGCCGACAGGGGGTAGAGACCCAGTACTTC,CASSRQGVETQYF
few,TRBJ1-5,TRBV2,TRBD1,TGTGCCAGCAGTGGACACAGGGGGCACGATCAGCCCCAGCATTTT,CASSGHRGHDQPQHF
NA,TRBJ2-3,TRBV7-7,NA,TGTGCTAGCAGCTCGACTGGCACAGATACGCAGTATTTT,CASSSTGTDTQYF